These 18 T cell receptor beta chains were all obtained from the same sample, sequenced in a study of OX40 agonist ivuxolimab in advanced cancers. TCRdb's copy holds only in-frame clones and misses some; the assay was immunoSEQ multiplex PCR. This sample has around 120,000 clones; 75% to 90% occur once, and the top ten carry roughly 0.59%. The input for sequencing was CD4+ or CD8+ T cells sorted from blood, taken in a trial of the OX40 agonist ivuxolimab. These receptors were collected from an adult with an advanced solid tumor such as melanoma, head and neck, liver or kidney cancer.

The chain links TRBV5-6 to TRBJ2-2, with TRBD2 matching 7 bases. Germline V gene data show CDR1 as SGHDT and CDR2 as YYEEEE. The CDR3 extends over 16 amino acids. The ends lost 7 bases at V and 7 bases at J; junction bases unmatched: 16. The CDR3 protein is CASSLGEGSINGELFF. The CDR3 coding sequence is TGTGCCAGCTCCCTTGGGGAGGGCAGTATAAACGGGGAGCTGTTTTTT.

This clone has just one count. This CDR3 reads CASSQATGALANYGYTF. CDR3 nucleotide sequence: TGCGCCAGCAGCCAAGCGACAGGGGCTTTAGCTAACTATGGCTACACCTTC. The chain uses TRBV4-3 and TRBJ1-2, with TRBD1 matching over 8 bases. V dropped 1 base and J dropped 0; count of bases not matched to a gene: 7. Per germline, CDR1 LGHNA and CDR2 YSLEER. The CDR3 loop spans 17 amino acids.

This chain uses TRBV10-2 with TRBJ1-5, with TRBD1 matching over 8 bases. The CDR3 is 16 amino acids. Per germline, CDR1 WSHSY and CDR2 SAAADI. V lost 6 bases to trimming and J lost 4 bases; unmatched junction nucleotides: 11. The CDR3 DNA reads TGCGCCAGCAGAGAATACAGGGGGGCCCTTAATCAGCCCCAGCATTTT. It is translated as CASREYRGALNQPQHF.

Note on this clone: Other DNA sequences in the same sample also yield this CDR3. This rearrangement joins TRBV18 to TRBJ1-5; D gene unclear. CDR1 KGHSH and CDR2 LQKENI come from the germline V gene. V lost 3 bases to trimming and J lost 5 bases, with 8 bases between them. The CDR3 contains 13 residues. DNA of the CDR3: TGTGCCAGCTCACCTGGCGAGGATCAGCCCCAGCATTTT. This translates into CASSPGEDQPQHF.

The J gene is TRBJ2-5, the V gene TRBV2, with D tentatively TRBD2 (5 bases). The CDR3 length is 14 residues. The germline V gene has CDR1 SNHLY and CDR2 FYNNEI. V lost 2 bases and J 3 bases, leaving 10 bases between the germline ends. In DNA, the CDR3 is TGTGCCAGCAGTGAAATGTTCGGGGAAGAGACCCAGTACTTC. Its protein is CASSEMFGEETQYF.

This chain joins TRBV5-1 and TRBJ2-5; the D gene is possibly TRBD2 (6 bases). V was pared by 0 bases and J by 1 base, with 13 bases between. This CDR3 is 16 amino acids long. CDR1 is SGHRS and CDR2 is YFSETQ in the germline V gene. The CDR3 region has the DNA TGCGCCAGCAGCTTGGCCGGGACTCCGGGCCAAGAGACCCAGTACTTC. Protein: CASSLAGTPGQETQYF.

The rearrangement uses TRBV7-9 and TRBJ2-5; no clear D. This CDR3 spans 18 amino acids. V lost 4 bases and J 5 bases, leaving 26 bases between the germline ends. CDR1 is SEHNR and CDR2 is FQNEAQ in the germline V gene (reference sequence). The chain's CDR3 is CASSSGDSYGISRETQYF. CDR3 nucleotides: TGTGCCAGCAGCTCTGGCGACTCTTACGGTATTTCCCGGGAGACCCAGTACTTC.

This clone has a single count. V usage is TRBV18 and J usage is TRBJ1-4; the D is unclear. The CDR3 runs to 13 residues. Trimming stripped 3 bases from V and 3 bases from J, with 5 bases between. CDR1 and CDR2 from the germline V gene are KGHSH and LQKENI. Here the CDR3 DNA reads TGTGCCAGCTCACCCTGGGCTAATGAAAAACTGTTTTTT. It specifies CASSPWANEKLFF.

The CDR3 region is CSVGSPYEQYF. In nucleotides, the CDR3 is TGCAGCGTGGGTAGCCCCTACGAGCAGTACTTC. The chain carries TRBV29-1 and TRBJ2-7; D is undetermined. Trimming pared 6 bases from V and 2 bases from J, leaving 8 bases between. CDR3 length equals 11 residues. Germline V gives CDR1 SQVTM, CDR2 ANQGSEA.

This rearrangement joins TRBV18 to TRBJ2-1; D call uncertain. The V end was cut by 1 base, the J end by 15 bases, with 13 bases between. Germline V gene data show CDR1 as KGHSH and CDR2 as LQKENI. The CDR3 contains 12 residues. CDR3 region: CASSPRGDQSFF. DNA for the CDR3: TGTGCCAGCTCACCACGAGGCGATCAGTCGTTCTTC.

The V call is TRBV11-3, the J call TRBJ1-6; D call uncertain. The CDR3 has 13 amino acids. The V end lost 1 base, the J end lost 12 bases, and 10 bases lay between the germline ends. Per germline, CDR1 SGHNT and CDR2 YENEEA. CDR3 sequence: CASSLGAGLPLHF. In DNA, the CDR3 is TGTGCCAGCAGCTTAGGGGCGGGATTACCCCTCCACTTT.

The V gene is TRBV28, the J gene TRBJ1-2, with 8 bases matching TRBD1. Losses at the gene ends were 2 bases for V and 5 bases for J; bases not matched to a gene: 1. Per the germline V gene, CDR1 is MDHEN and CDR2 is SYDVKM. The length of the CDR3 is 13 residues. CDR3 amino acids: CASSLGTGYGYTF. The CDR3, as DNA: TGTGCCAGCAGTTTAGGGACAGGATATGGCTACACCTTC.

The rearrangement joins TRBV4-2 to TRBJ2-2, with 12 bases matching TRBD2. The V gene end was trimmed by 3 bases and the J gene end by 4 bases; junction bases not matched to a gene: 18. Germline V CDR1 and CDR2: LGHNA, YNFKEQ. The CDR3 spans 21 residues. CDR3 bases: TGTGCCAGCAGCCACGCCTGGGTGGCTAGCGGGGGGGCCTCCGGCACCGGGGAGCTGTTTTTT. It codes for CASSHAWVASGGASGTGELFF.

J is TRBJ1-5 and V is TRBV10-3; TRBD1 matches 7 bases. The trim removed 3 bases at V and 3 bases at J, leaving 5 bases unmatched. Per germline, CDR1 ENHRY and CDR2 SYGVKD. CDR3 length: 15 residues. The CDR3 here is CAISEREGANQPQHF. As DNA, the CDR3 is TGTGCCATCAGTGAAAGGGAGGGGGCCAATCAGCCCCAGCATTTT.

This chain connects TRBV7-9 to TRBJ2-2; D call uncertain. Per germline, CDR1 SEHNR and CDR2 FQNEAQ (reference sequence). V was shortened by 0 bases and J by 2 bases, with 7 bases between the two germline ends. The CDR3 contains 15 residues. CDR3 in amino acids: CASSLAPVNTGELFF. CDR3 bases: TGTGCCAGCAGCTTAGCGCCCGTAAACACCGGGGAGCTGTTTTTT. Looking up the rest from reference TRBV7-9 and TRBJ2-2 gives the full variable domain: DTGVSQNPRHKITKRGQNVTFRCDPISEHNRLYWYRQTLGQGPEFLTYFQNEAQLEKSRLLSDRFSAERPKGSFSTLEIQRTEQGDSAMYLCASSLAPVNTGELFFGEGSRLTVL.

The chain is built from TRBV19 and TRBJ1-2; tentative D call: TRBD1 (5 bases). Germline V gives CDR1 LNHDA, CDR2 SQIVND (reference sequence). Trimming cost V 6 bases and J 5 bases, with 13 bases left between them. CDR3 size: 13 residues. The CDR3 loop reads CASREGAGYGYTF. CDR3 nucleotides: TGTGCCAGTAGGGAAGGGGCAGGGTATGGCTACACCTTC. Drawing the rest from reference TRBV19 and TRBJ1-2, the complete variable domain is DGGITQSPKYLFRKEGQNVTLSCEQNLNHDAMYWYRQDPGQGLRLIYYSQIVNDFQKGDIAEGYSVSREKKESFPLTVTSAQKNPTAFYLCASREGAGYGYTFGSGTRLTVV.

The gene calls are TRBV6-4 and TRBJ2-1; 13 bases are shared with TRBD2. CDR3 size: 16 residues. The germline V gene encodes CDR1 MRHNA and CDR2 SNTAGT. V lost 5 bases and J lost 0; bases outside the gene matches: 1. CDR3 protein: CASSRLAGGSYNEQFF. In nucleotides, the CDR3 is TGTGCCAGCAGTCGACTAGCGGGGGGCTCCTACAATGAGCAGTTCTTC.

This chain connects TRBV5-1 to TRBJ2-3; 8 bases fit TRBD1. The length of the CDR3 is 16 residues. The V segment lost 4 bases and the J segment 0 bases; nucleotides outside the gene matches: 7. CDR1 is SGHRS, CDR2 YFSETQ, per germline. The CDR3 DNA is TGCGCCAGCAGCACGGGGACAGGTTCTAGCACAGATACGCAGTATTTT. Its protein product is CASSTGTGSSTDTQYF.